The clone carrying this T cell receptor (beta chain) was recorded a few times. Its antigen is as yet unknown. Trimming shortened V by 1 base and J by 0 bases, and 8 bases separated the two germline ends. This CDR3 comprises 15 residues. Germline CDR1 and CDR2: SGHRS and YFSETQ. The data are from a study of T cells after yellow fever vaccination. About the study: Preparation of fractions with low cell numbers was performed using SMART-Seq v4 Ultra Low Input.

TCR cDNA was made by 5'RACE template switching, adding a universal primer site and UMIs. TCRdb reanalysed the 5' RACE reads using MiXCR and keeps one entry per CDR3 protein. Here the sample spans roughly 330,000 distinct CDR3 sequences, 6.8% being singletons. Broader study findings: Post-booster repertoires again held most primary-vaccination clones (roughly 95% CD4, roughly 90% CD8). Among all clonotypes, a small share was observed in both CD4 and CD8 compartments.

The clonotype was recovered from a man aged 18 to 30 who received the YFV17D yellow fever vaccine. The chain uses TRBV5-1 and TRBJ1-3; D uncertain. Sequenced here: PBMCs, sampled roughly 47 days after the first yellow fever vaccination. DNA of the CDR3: TGCGCCAGCAGCTTGTTGGCGCCCTCTGGAAACACCATATATTTT. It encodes CASSLLAPSGNTIYF.